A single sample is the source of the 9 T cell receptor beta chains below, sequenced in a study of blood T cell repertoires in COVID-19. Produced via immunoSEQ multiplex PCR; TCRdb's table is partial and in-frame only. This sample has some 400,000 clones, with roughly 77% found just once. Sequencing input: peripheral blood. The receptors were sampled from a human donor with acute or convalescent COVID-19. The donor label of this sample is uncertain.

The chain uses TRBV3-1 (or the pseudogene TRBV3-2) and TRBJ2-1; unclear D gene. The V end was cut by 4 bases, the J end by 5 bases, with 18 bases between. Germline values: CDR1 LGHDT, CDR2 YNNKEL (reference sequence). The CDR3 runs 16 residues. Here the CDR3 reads CASSPLTGYTNNEQFF. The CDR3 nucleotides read TGTGCCAGCAGCCCCTTGACTGGTTACACGAACAATGAGCAGTTCTTC.

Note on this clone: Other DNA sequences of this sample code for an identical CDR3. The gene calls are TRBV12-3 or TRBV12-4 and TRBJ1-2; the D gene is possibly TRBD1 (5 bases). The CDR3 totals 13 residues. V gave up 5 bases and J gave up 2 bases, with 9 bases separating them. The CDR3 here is CASSPGGNYGYTF. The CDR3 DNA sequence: TGTGCCAGCAGTCCGGGGGGGAACTATGGCTACACCTTC.

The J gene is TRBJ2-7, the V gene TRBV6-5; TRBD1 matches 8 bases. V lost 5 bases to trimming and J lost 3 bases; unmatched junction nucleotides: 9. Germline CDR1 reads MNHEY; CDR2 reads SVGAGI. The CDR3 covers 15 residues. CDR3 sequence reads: CASSPTGTGGYEQYF. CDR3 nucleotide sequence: TGTGCCAGCAGTCCGACCGGGACAGGAGGCTACGAGCAGTACTTC.

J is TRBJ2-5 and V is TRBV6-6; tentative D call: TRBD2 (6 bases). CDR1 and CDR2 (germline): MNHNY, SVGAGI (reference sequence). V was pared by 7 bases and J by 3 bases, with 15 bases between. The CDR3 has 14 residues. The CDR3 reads CASNNLASEETQYF. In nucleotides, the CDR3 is TGTGCCAGCAACAACCTAGCGTCCGAAGAGACCCAGTACTTC.

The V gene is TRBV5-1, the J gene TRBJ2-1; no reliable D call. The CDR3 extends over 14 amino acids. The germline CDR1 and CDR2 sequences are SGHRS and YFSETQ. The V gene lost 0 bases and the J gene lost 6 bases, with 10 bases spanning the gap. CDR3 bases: TGCGCCAGCAGCTTGGCAGGCAGTTTCAATGAGCAGTTCTTC. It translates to CASSLAGSFNEQFF.

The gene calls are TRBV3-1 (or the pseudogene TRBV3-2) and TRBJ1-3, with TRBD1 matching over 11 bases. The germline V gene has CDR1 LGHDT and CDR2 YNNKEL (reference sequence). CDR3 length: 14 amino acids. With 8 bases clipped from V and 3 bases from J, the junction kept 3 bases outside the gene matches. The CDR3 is CASLGTGGGNTIYF. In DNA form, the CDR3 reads TGTGCCAGCCTCGGGACAGGGGGTGGAAACACCATATATTTT.

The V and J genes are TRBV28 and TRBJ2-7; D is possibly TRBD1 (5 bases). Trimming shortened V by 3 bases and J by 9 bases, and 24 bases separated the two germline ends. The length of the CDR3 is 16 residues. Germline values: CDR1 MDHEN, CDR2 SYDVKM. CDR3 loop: CASSLGQAVLFKVQYF. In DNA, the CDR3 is TGTGCCAGCAGTTTGGGGCAGGCCGTCCTTTTTAAAGTGCAGTACTTC.

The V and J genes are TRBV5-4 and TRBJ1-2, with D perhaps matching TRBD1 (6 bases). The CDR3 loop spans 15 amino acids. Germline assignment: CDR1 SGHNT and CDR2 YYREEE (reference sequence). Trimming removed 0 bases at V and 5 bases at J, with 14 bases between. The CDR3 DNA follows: TGTGCCAGCAGCTTGGCCGGGGGGCTCGGGTATGGCTACACCTTC. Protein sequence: CASSLAGGLGYGYTF.

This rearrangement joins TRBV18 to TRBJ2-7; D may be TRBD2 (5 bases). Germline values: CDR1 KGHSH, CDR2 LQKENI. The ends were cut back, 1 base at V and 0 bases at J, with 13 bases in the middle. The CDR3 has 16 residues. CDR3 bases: TGTGCCAGCTCACCACTCCCGCGGGCAAGCTCCTACGAGCAGTACTTC. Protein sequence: CASSPLPRASSYEQYF.